The entry that follows covers one T cell receptor beta chain sequence. This sample is drawn from a study of blood T cell repertoires in COVID-19. Across the study: COVID-19 samples from acute and convalescent phases originated in the United States, Italy and Spain. T cells, B-cell-depleted T cells, or PBMCs provided the cDNA or gDNA that served as material.

V was pared by 4 bases and J by 7 bases, with 10 bases of the junction left unmatched. The CDR3 contains 16 residues. Germline CDR1 and CDR2: SGHTA and FQGTGA. Authors' processing steps: For nucleated cells, counts were estimated from reference gene primer amplification. The data were produced by immunoSEQ multiplex PCR, yet TCRdb's version contains in-frame clones alone and is incomplete. V and J calls plus clone size are reproduced from that table; the DNA served to infer D and trimming. This sample carries approximately 210,000 clones, approximately 90% of them seen once, and the ten largest clones take about 5%.

The TCR originated in a woman aged 40 to 50 with acute or convalescent COVID-19. This chain uses TRBV7-3 with TRBJ1-2; 12 positions agree with TRBD1. Sequencing used peripheral blood. In nucleotides, the CDR3 is TGTGCCAGCAGCTCCGGGACAGGGGGCCGCCGAAGTGGCTACACCTTC. This codes for CASSSGTGGRRSGYTF.